One and the same sample provided the 11 T cell receptor beta chains below, sequenced in a study of OX40 agonist ivuxolimab in advanced cancers. Sequenced by immunoSEQ multiplex PCR; TCRdb stores in-frame clones only, minus some. The sample contains approximately 68,000 clones, about 88% of which appear only once. Sequences were derived from CD4+ or CD8+ T cells sorted from blood, sampled in a trial of the OX40 agonist ivuxolimab. These receptors came from an adult with an advanced solid tumor such as melanoma, head and neck, liver or kidney cancer.

The chain employs TRBV27 and TRBJ1-1; D might be TRBD1 (5 bases). CDR3 length equals 13 residues. Germline assignment: CDR1 MNHEY and CDR2 SMNVEV (reference sequence). Deletions cut 4 bases from V and 2 bases from J, with 8 bases between. CDR3 bases: TGTGCCAGCAGTTCCCAGGGAAACACTGAAGCTTTCTTT. Its protein product is CASSSQGNTEAFF.

V and J are TRBV6-6 and TRBJ1-1; no clear D. There are 14 residues in the CDR3. Germline values: CDR1 MNHNY, CDR2 SVGAGI (reference sequence). The germline V and J ends were trimmed by 6 bases and 1 base, with 12 bases remaining between them. The chain's CDR3 is CASSPLGGNTEAFF. The CDR3, as DNA: TGTGCCAGCAGCCCCCTTGGAGGGAACACTGAAGCTTTCTTT.

CDR3 residues: CASSSRTDSYEQYF. The CDR3 DNA reads as TGTGCCAGCAGCTCCAGGACCGACTCCTACGAGCAGTACTTC. The chain is built from TRBV5-4 and TRBJ2-7; D unclear. The CDR3 runs to 14 residues. Trimming stripped 3 bases from V and 0 bases from J, with 10 bases between. CDR1 SGHNT and CDR2 YYREEE come from the germline V gene (reference sequence).

The chain couples TRBV6-1 to TRBJ2-7; no firm D call. The V and J ends lost 4 bases and 3 bases respectively, with 4 bases between them. This CDR3 spans 11 amino acids. Germline lookup yields CDR1 MNHNS and CDR2 SASEGT. The CDR3 DNA reads TGTGCCAGCAGTGTCCTCTACGAGCAGTACTTC. It is translated as CASSVLYEQYF.

The genes are TRBV29-1 and TRBJ2-7, with D maybe TRBD1 (6 bases). The V and J ends lost 6 bases and 6 bases respectively, with 18 bases between them. Germline CDR1 SQVTM, CDR2 ANQGSEA. CDR3 length equals 13 residues. In nucleotides, the CDR3 is TGCAGCGTAGCCAGGGGCAGGGTAGGCGAGCAGTACTTC. The encoded protein is CSVARGRVGEQYF.

This sequence joins TRBV2 and TRBJ1-5; D not resolved. V lost 5 bases to trimming and J lost 4 bases, with 6 bases between them. Germline assignment: CDR1 SNHLY and CDR2 FYNNEI. This CDR3 is built from 12 residues. The CDR3 region is CASSLRNQPQHF. The CDR3 DNA reads TGTGCCAGCAGTTTAAGGAATCAGCCCCAGCATTTT.

The chain couples TRBV28 to TRBJ2-7, with D unresolved. CDR3 length: 13 amino acids. Trimming cost V 4 bases and J 1 base, with 8 bases left between them. Per germline, CDR1 MDHEN and CDR2 SYDVKM. The CDR3 DNA follows: TGTGCCAGCAGTTCGGTTATGTCCTACGAGCAGTACTTC. Amino acid sequence: CASSSVMSYEQYF. Full variable domain (rest looked up from reference TRBV28 and TRBJ2-7): DVKVTQSSRYLVKRTGEKVFLECVQDMDHENMFWYRQDPGLGLRLIYFSYDVKMKEKGDIPEGYSVSREKKERFSLILESASTNQTSMYLCASSSVMSYEQYFGPGTRLTVT.

The rearrangement links TRBV2 to TRBJ2-5, with 10 positions matching TRBD2. The CDR3 is 19 amino acids. Germline assignment: CDR1 SNHLY and CDR2 FYNNEI. J gave up 5 bases and V 0 bases, and 15 bases lay outside the gene matches. CDR3 nucleotides: TGTGCCAGCAGTGAAGCGCGGACGACTAGCGGGTATCTTCGCGAGACCCAGTACTTC. This translates into CASSEARTTSGYLRETQYF.

This chain joins TRBV5-6 and TRBJ1-3; TRBD1 agrees at 7 bases. Per germline, CDR1 SGHDT and CDR2 YYEEEE. With 4 bases clipped from V and 0 bases from J, the junction kept 7 bases outside the gene matches. The CDR3 is 16 residues long. DNA of the CDR3: TGTGCCAGCAGCATCTGGACAGGTGACTCTGGAAACACCATATATTTT. Residues: CASSIWTGDSGNTIYF.

The chain joins TRBV18 to TRBJ2-6; the D is unclear. CDR1 and CDR2 from the germline V gene are KGHSH and LQKENI. The CDR3 length is 15 residues. Trimming shortened V by 1 base and J by 0 bases, and 4 bases separated the two germline ends. The CDR3, as DNA: TGTGCCAGCTCACCACTAGACTCTGGGGCCAACGTCCTGACTTTC. Protein: CASSPLDSGANVLTF.

V gene TRBV30 combines with J gene TRBJ1-2; perhaps TRBD1 as D (5 bases). V lost 3 bases and J lost 4, with 15 bases in between. The CDR3 has 14 amino acids. Germline V gives CDR1 GTSNPN, CDR2 SVGIG (reference sequence). The CDR3 region is CAWSETKTVYGYTF. CDR3 coding DNA: TGTGCCTGGAGCGAAACAAAGACAGTCTATGGCTACACCTTC.